This T cell receptor beta chain was captured in a study of chemoradiotherapy in HPV16-positive cancers. Whole-study findings and limits: The functional HPV-specific definition rests on just two HPV16-positive patients. During treatment, candidate HPV-specific clones and E7-related motifs expanded in tumor.

Notes on this clone: What it recognizes is unknown.

Germline loops: CDR1 SGDLS, CDR2 YYNGEE. CDR3 length equals 13 residues. V lost 6 bases and J 8 bases, leaving 15 bases between the germline ends. The repertoire was sequenced with immunoSEQ multiplex PCR; TCRdb's copy has only in-frame clones and lacks some. The sample carries over 5,000 clones, 75% to 80% recorded once. This material was acquired from a patient who underwent chemoradiotherapy. The chain is built from TRBV9 and TRBJ1-3; D perhaps matches TRBD1 (6 bases). The TCR originated in a human donor with HPV-associated anogenital cancer. CDR3 amino acids: CASNPGGADTIYF. For the CDR3, the DNA is TGTGCCAGCAACCCGGGGGGCGCGGACACCATATATTTT.